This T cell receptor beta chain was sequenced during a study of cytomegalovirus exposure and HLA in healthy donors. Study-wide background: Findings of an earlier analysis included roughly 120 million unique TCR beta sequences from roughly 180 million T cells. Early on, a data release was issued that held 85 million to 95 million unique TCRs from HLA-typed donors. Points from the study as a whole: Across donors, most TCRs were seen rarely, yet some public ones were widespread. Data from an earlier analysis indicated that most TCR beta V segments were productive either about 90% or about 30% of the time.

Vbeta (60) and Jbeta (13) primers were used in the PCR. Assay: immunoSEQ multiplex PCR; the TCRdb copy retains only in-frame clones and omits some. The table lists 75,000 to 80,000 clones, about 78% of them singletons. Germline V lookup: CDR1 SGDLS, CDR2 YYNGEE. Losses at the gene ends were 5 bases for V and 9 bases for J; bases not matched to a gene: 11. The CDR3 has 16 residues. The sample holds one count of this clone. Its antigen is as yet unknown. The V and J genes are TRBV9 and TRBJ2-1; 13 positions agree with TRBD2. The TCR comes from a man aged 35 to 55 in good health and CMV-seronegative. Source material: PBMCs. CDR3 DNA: TGTGCCAGCAGTGGACTAGCGGGAGAACGTTACGGTGAGCAGTTCTTC. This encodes CASSGLAGERYGEQFF.